Below are 15 T cell receptor beta chains sequenced from a single sample in a study of a mutant IDH1 vaccine in newly diagnosed glioma. Sample time point: baseline, week 1 (first vaccination visit). The treatment: pre-vaccination baseline after standard-of-care therapy. The table came from immunoSEQ multiplex PCR; TCRdb's copy has only in-frame clones and leaves some out. Among more than 80,000 clones listed, 80% to 90% were seen once. Sequencing used PBMCs, obtained from a glioma patient treated with radiotherapy, temozolomide or both. The receptors come from a woman aged 50 to 60 with glioma.

The chain joins TRBV2 to TRBJ1-1; 8 bases align to TRBD1. Germline V CDR1 and CDR2: SNHLY, FYNNEI. The CDR3 runs 13 residues. V lost 7 bases, J lost 6 bases, and 7 bases stayed unmatched. The CDR3 protein is CASTGQGHAEAFF. CDR3 DNA sequence: TGTGCCAGCACCGGACAGGGACACGCTGAAGCTTTCTTT.

J is TRBJ2-7 and V is TRBV7-6, with TRBD2 as a possible D gene (5 bases). The V end was cut by 5 bases, the J end by 0 bases, with 11 bases between. Germline lookup yields CDR1 SGHVS and CDR2 FNYEAQ. CDR3 length: 14 amino acids. The CDR3 protein is CASSPFTSSYEQYF. Here the CDR3 DNA reads TGTGCCAGCAGCCCATTCACTAGCTCCTACGAGCAGTACTTC.

This clone was picked up one time. The chain carries TRBV5-6 and TRBJ2-1, with TRBD2 identical over 8 bases. CDR1 is SGHDT and CDR2 is YYEEEE in the germline V gene. The V and J ends lost 3 bases and 6 bases, in that order; junction bases with no gene match: 8. This CDR3 is built from 15 residues. CDR3 sequence: CASSWGGRRGNEQFF. CDR3 DNA: TGTGCCAGCAGCTGGGGCGGGAGGAGGGGCAATGAGCAGTTCTTC.

This chain uses TRBV5-1 with TRBJ1-1; no clear D. CDR3 length equals 14 residues. Trimming cost V 0 bases and J 0 bases, with 6 bases left between them. The germline V gene has CDR1 SGHRS and CDR2 YFSETQ. DNA of the CDR3: TGCGCCAGCAGCTTGGAACTGATGAACACTGAAGCTTTCTTT. Amino acid sequence: CASSLELMNTEAFF.

The chain links TRBV15 to TRBJ1-3, with D perhaps matching TRBD1 (5 bases). The CDR3 consists of 14 residues. Germline-derived CDR1 and CDR2 are LNHNV and YYDKDF (reference sequence). Trimming stripped 5 bases from V and 0 bases from J, with 8 bases between. This CDR3 reads CATSGGGSGNTIYF. DNA of the CDR3: TGTGCCACCAGCGGGGGTGGCTCTGGAAACACCATATATTTT.

The chain uses TRBV5-1 and TRBJ1-3; no reliable D call. Germline V lookup: CDR1 SGHRS, CDR2 YFSETQ. The CDR3 is made up of 14 amino acids. V was cut by 0 bases and J by 1 base, with 5 bases left in between. CDR3 sequence (DNA): TGCGCCAGCAGCTTGGATAGGTCTGGAAACACCATATATTTT. Translating it yields CASSLDRSGNTIYF.

This chain connects TRBV25-1 to TRBJ1-3, with 8 nucleotides matching TRBD1. The junction had 6 bases not matched to a gene; V was cut back by 4 bases and J by 4 bases. Germline values: CDR1 MGHDK, CDR2 SYGVNS. The CDR3 contains 15 residues. CDR3 loop: CASSGLQGGGNTIYF. CDR3 bases: TGTGCCAGCAGTGGTTTACAGGGGGGCGGAAACACCATATATTTT.

This clone was seen a single time. The CDR3 here is CASSPRGRYMETQYF. The CDR3 bases are TGTGCCAGCAGCCCGCGGGGGCGTTACATGGAGACCCAGTACTTC. This rearrangement joins TRBV9 to TRBJ2-5; D might be TRBD2 (7 bases). V lost 4 bases and J 5 bases, leaving 18 bases between the germline ends. Germline CDR1 SGDLS, CDR2 YYNGEE. CDR3 size: 15 residues.

The rearrangement links TRBV20-1 to TRBJ1-1; 8 nucleotides align to TRBD1. Unmatched junction bases numbered 5, after V lost 3 bases and J lost 11 bases. The CDR3 sequence is 11 residues long. Germline V gene sequence: CDR1 DFQATT, CDR2 SNEGSKA (reference sequence). The CDR3 region is CSASLGQDAFF. CDR3 bases: TGCAGTGCTAGCCTGGGACAGGACGCTTTCTTT.

The V call is TRBV2, the J call TRBJ2-7; D remains unclear. The V end was cut by 1 base, the J end by 3 bases, with 10 bases between. Germline lookup yields CDR1 SNHLY and CDR2 FYNNEI. The CDR3 has 14 amino acids. The CDR3 reads CASSEETSDYEQYF. CDR3 in DNA: TGTGCCAGCAGTGAAGAGACCTCCGACTACGAGCAGTACTTC.

V and J are TRBV19 and TRBJ1-5; D perhaps matches TRBD1 (6 bases). With 9 bases removed from V and 0 bases from J, the gap between germline ends came to 18 bases. The CDR3 is 16 residues long. Per the germline V gene, CDR1 is LNHDA and CDR2 is SQIVND (reference sequence). CDR3 in amino acids: CASRVIDRSSNQPQHF. CDR3 nucleotides: TGTGCCAGCAGAGTAATCGACAGGAGTAGCAATCAGCCCCAGCATTTT.

The chain employs TRBV10-3 and TRBJ1-2; the D gene is possibly TRBD1 (5 bases). The germline V and J ends were trimmed by 5 bases and 8 bases, with 12 bases remaining between them. Germline CDR1 reads ENHRY; CDR2 reads SYGVKD. The length of the CDR3 is 12 residues. The CDR3 loop is CAISPGRVGYTF. The CDR3 DNA reads TGTGCCATCAGTCCGGGACGTGTAGGCTACACCTTC.

V and J are TRBV5-4 and TRBJ2-1, with 11 bases lining up with TRBD2. V lost 1 base, J lost 5 bases, and 11 bases stayed unmatched. The germline V gene encodes CDR1 SGHNT and CDR2 YYREEE (reference sequence). The CDR3 consists of 18 residues. The DNA for the CDR3 is TGTGCCAGCAGCTTGATGGTAGCGGGGGGGACCCCTAACAATGAGCAGTTCTTC. This sequence encodes CASSLMVAGGTPNNEQFF.

This clone was recorded once. The rearrangement uses TRBV11-2 and TRBJ1-1, with 10 bases matching TRBD1. Germline values: CDR1 SGHAT, CDR2 FQNNGV. After removal of 5 bases from V and 4 bases from J, the junction contained 10 bases not matched to a gene. The CDR3 is made up of 16 amino acids. As DNA, the CDR3 is TGTGCCAGCAGCCCGCGACAGGGGGCGATAGGCACTGAAGCTTTCTTT. It translates to CASSPRQGAIGTEAFF.

V gene TRBV14 combines with J gene TRBJ1-1; 7 nucleotides match TRBD1. This CDR3 is built from 17 residues. Germline CDR1 is SGHDN and CDR2 is FVKESK. Losses at the gene ends were 4 bases for V and 0 bases for J; bases not matched to a gene: 11. For the CDR3, the DNA is TGTGCCAGCAGCCCGGCAGGCCGGACAGGCGTGAACACTGAAGCTTTCTTT. It translates to CASSPAGRTGVNTEAFF.